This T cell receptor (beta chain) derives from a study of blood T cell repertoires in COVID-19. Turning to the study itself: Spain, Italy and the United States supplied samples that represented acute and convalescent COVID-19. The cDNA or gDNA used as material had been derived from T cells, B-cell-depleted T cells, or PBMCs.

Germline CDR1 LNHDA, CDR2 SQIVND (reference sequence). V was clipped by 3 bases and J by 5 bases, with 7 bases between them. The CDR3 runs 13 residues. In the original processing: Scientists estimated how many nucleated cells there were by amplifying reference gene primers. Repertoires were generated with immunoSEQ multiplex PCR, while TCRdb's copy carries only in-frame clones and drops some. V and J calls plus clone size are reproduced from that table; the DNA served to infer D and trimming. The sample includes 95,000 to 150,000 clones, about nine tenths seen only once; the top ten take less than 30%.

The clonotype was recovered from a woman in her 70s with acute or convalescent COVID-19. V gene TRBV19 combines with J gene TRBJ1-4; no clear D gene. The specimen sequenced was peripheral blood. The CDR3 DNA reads TGTGCCAGTAGTATCTGGCGGAATGAAAAACTGTTTTTT. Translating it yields CASSIWRNEKLFF.